The 32 T cell receptor beta chains in this list originate from one sample, sequenced in a study of OX40 agonist ivuxolimab in advanced cancers. The protocol was immunoSEQ multiplex PCR, while the TCRdb copy is restricted to in-frame clones and leaves out a portion. The sample has more than 60,000 clones, around four fifths seen once. Sequences were derived from CD4+ or CD8+ T cells sorted from blood, sampled in a trial of the OX40 agonist ivuxolimab. Receptors were obtained from an adult with an advanced solid tumor such as melanoma, head and neck, liver or kidney cancer.

In the case of this clone: One end of the junction is discordant with germline, which a read error may explain. The chain recombines TRBV30 with TRBJ1-2; D is unresolved. Per the germline V gene, CDR1 is GTSNPN and CDR2 is SVGIG (reference sequence). The CDR3 has 11 amino acids. The CDR3, as DNA: TGTGCCTGGAGTTCCCAACGTAAGACCGCCTTC. Encoded protein: CAWSSQRKTAF. Together with reference TRBV30 and TRBJ1-2, the CDR3 gives the full variable domain: SQTIHQWPATLVQPVGSPLSLECTVEGTSNPNLYWYRQAAGRGLQLLFYSVGIGQISSEVPQNLSASRPQDRQFILSSKKLLLSDSGFYLCAWSSQRKTAFGSGTRLTVV.

The chain recombines TRBV29-1 with TRBJ1-1, with TRBD1 matching over 7 bases. Germline V gene lookup returns CDR1 SQVTM and CDR2 ANQGSEA. V was clipped by 7 bases and J by 1 base; unmatched bases: 9. The CDR3 covers 14 residues. CDR3 coding DNA: TGCAGCGGGAATCAATACAGGGGGAACACTGAAGCTTTCTTT. Its protein is CSGNQYRGNTEAFF.

The CDR3 nucleotides read TGTGCCAGCAGCTTGGTTGGGGGCAATCAGCCCCAGCATTTT. Its protein is CASSLVGGNQPQHF. The chain has TRBV7-2 and TRBJ1-5; D is undetermined. Germline CDR1 is SGHTA and CDR2 is FQGNSA. V was cut by 3 bases and J by 2 bases, with 8 bases left in between. This CDR3 is built from 14 residues. Based on the CDR3 plus reference TRBV7-2 and TRBJ1-5, the full variable domain is GAGVSQSPSNKVTEKGKDVELRCDPISGHTALYWYRQSLGQGLEFLIYFQGNSAPDKSGLPSDRFSAERTGGSVSTLTIQRTQQEDSAVYLCASSLVGGNQPQHFGDGTRLSIL.

The V call is TRBV19, the J call TRBJ1-6; maybe TRBD1 (5 bases). V shed 2 bases and J shed 5 bases, with 10 bases lying between them. CDR1 is LNHDA, CDR2 SQIVND, per germline (reference sequence). The length of the CDR3 is 15 residues. The CDR3 nucleotides read TGTGCCAGTAGTATAAGGGGACGGCATAATTCACCCCTCCACTTT. This encodes CASSIRGRHNSPLHF. Based on the CDR3 plus reference TRBV19 and TRBJ1-6, the full variable domain is DGGITQSPKYLFRKEGQNVTLSCEQNLNHDAMYWYRQDPGQGLRLIYYSQIVNDFQKGDIAEGYSVSREKKESFPLTVTSAQKNPTAFYLCASSIRGRHNSPLHFGNGTRLTVT.

The J gene is TRBJ1-6, the V gene TRBV7-2; D gene uncertain. The CDR3 covers 13 residues. CDR1 is SGHTA and CDR2 is FQGNSA in the germline V gene. V dropped 10 bases and J dropped 9 bases, with 16 bases sitting between them. The CDR3 is CATTVGEPSPLHF. The CDR3 coding sequence is TGTGCCACCACCGTAGGCGAGCCTTCACCCCTCCACTTT.

In the case of this clone: The sample holds other DNA sequences that translate to the same CDR3. The rearrangement uses TRBV28 and TRBJ2-5; 8 positions match TRBD1. This CDR3 contains 13 residues. CDR1 MDHEN and CDR2 SYDVKM come from the germline V gene. With 6 bases clipped from V and 3 bases from J, the junction kept 3 bases outside the gene matches. The CDR3 loop reads CASSPGQEETQYF. CDR3 sequence (DNA): TGTGCCAGCAGCCCGGGACAGGAAGAGACCCAGTACTTC.

This clone was found a few times. This chain uses TRBV7-8 with TRBJ2-2; D might be TRBD1 (5 bases). The germline V gene has CDR1 SGHVS and CDR2 FQNEAQ. With 2 bases removed from V and 6 bases from J, the gap between germline ends came to 7 bases. The CDR3 is made up of 13 amino acids. The CDR3 DNA follows: TGTGCCAGCAGCTTACAGGGTGCCGGGGAGCTGTTTTTT. Translating gives CASSLQGAGELFF.

The chain has TRBV11-2 and TRBJ2-5, with a tentative D call TRBD2 (6 bases). The V end was cut by 3 bases, the J end by 5 bases, with 13 bases between. CDR3 size: 14 residues. Germline V gene lookup returns CDR1 SGHAT and CDR2 FQNNGV. The CDR3 region is CASSFRAGEETQYF. DNA of the CDR3: TGTGCCAGCAGCTTCCGAGCGGGCGAGGAGACCCAGTACTTC.

The chain joins TRBV15 to TRBJ1-5; D may be TRBD1 (5 bases). The germline V and J ends were trimmed by 1 base and 4 bases, with 11 bases remaining between them. The CDR3 extends over 15 amino acids. Germline assignment: CDR1 LNHNV and CDR2 YYDKDF (reference sequence). The CDR3 loop reads CATSRGGSDNQPQHF. The DNA for the CDR3 is TGTGCCACCAGCAGAGGGGGCAGCGATAATCAGCCCCAGCATTTT.

The gene calls are TRBV19 and TRBJ2-7, with 7 bases lining up with TRBD2. The J segment lost 5 bases and the V segment lost 2 bases, leaving 6 bases of the junction unmatched. Germline CDR1 and CDR2: LNHDA and SQIVND (reference sequence). This CDR3 contains 14 residues. The CDR3 protein is CASSIKAGVDEQYF. CDR3 coding DNA: TGTGCCAGTAGTATAAAGGCGGGGGTCGACGAGCAGTACTTC.

The chain is built from TRBV7-9 and TRBJ2-3; weak D call: TRBD2 (5 bases). V lost 5 bases and J 1 base, leaving 13 bases between the germline ends. From germline, CDR1 is SEHNR and CDR2 FQNEAQ (reference sequence). This CDR3 is built from 15 residues. CDR3 loop: CASSQAPRGTDTQYF. The CDR3 DNA reads TGTGCCAGCAGCCAAGCCCCGCGGGGCACAGATACGCAGTATTTT.

This chain joins TRBV6-6 and TRBJ1-3, with D maybe TRBD1 (6 bases). The V end was cut by 6 bases, the J end by 2 bases, with 17 bases between. From germline, CDR1 is MNHNY and CDR2 SVGAGI (reference sequence). The CDR3 runs to 16 residues. CDR3 loop: CASRGTGKGAGNTIYF. In nucleotides, the CDR3 is TGTGCCAGCAGGGGAACAGGGAAAGGGGCTGGAAACACCATATATTTT.

This clone came up once. The chain uses TRBV5-1 and TRBJ2-1; 8 bases line up with TRBD1. In germline, CDR1 is SGHRS, CDR2 YFSETQ. The CDR3 totals 15 residues. After removal of 4 bases from V and 9 bases from J, the junction contained 12 bases not matched to a gene. This CDR3 reads CASSTTGEMLGEQFF. CDR3 bases: TGCGCCAGCAGCACGACAGGGGAAATGTTAGGTGAGCAGTTCTTC.

The chain couples TRBV6-6 to TRBJ2-7; TRBD2 agrees at 12 bases. The junction had 5 bases not matched to a gene; V was cut back by 6 bases and J by 2 bases. The CDR3 runs to 15 residues. Germline V gene data show CDR1 as MNHNY and CDR2 as SVGAGI (reference sequence). CDR3 sequence (DNA): TGTGCCAGCAGCAACGGACTAGCGGGGCCCTACGAGCAGTACTTC. Amino acid sequence: CASSNGLAGPYEQYF.

The chain employs TRBV29-1 and TRBJ1-3; D is uncertain. This CDR3 is built from 12 residues. Germline CDR1 is SQVTM and CDR2 is ANQGSEA. V was trimmed by 4 bases and J by 0 bases, leaving 4 bases between them. CDR3 bases: TGCAGCGTTGTGGACTCTGGAAACACCATATATTTT. This encodes CSVVDSGNTIYF. Using reference TRBV29-1 and TRBJ1-3 for the parts outside the CDR3, the full variable domain is SAVISQKPSRDICQRGTSLTIQCQVDSQVTMMFWYRQQPGQSLTLIATANQGSEATYESGFVIDKFPISRPNLTFSTLTVSNMSPEDSSIYLCSVVDSGNTIYFGEGSWLTVV.

The gene calls are TRBV28 and TRBJ1-1, with D possibly being TRBD1 (5 bases). The germline V gene has CDR1 MDHEN and CDR2 SYDVKM. Trimming removed 3 bases at V and 7 bases at J, with 18 bases between. The CDR3 extends over 15 amino acids. The CDR3 region is CASSLSYGGMSEAFF. The DNA for the CDR3 is TGTGCCAGCAGTTTGTCGTACGGGGGTATGAGTGAAGCTTTCTTT.

The chain recombines TRBV10-3 with TRBJ1-5; 9 nucleotides line up with TRBD1. The CDR3 is made up of 18 amino acids. Trimming cost V 4 bases and J 7 bases; bases outside gene matches: 17. The V gene's germline CDR1 is ENHRY and CDR2 SYGVKD. The CDR3 loop is CAISGSTGTGIGGQPQHF. CDR3 DNA: TGTGCCATCAGTGGCTCTACCGGGACAGGGATCGGGGGGCAGCCCCAGCATTTT.

The chain joins TRBV5-6 to TRBJ1-4; possible D gene TRBD1, 5 bases. The CDR3 is 16 residues long. In germline, CDR1 is SGHDT, CDR2 YYEEEE. The V end was cut by 4 bases, the J end by 4 bases, with 17 bases between. This CDR3 reads CASSIGNRRFNEKLFF. CDR3 bases: TGTGCCAGCAGCATCGGAAACAGGCGCTTTAATGAAAAACTGTTTTTT.

V usage is TRBV4-2 and J usage is TRBJ1-3; D possibly corresponds to TRBD1 (6 bases). V lost 4 bases to trimming and J lost 0 bases, with 16 bases between them. Germline lookup yields CDR1 LGHNA and CDR2 YNFKEQ. The CDR3 is made up of 17 amino acids. In nucleotides, the CDR3 is TGTGCCAGCAGCCTAATACAGGGCTCGGACTCTGGAAACACCATATATTTT. Residues: CASSLIQGSDSGNTIYF.

The chain uses TRBV6-5 and TRBJ2-7, with TRBD1 matching 8 bases. Germline V gives CDR1 MNHEY, CDR2 SVGAGI. This CDR3 comprises 15 residues. The V segment lost 8 bases and the J segment 3 bases; nucleotides outside the gene matches: 12. CDR3 coding DNA: TGTGCCAGCTGGGATAGACAGGGGAGGATCTACGAGCAGTACTTC. Its protein is CASWDRQGRIYEQYF.

Note on this clone: Its ends do not fully match the called genes, so a read error is possible. This chain connects TRBV11-3 to TRBJ1-3; D remains unclear. Germline V gene data show CDR1 as SGHNT and CDR2 as YENEEA. CDR3 length equals 13 residues. This chain's CDR3 is CASSPRPRVSPHF. The CDR3 coding sequence is TGTGCCAGCAGCCCCCGCCCAAGGGTTTCTCCGCATTTT.

The rearrangement links TRBV5-4 to TRBJ2-2, with D perhaps matching TRBD2 (7 bases). CDR1 and CDR2 (germline): SGHNT, YYREEE (reference sequence). The CDR3 covers 16 residues. Trimming took 2 bases from V and 1 from J, leaving 12 bases between them. The CDR3 region has the DNA TGTGCCAGCAGCTTTCCGAGGGGGGGGAACACCGGGGAGCTGTTTTTT. Translation: CASSFPRGGNTGELFF. Drawing the rest from reference TRBV5-4 and TRBJ2-2, the complete variable domain is ETGVTQSPTHLIKTRGQQVTLRCSSQSGHNTVSWYQQALGQGPQFIFQYYREEENGRGNFPPRFSGLQFPNYSSELNVNALELDDSALYLCASSFPRGGNTGELFFGEGSRLTVL.

The genes are TRBV28 and TRBJ1-5, with a possible D match to TRBD1 (5 bases). Germline V CDR1 and CDR2: MDHEN, SYDVKM. V lost 5 bases and J lost 2, with 10 bases in between. The CDR3 consists of 14 residues. The chain's CDR3 is CASSRGGGNQPQHF. CDR3 DNA sequence: TGTGCCAGCAGTCGGGGGGGAGGCAATCAGCCCCAGCATTTT.

The count of this clone is one. The rearrangement links TRBV3-2 to TRBJ2-7; TRBD1, the D gene given by the table, was not confirmed from the DNA. TRBV3-2 is a recognized pseudogene. The length of the CDR3 is 8 residues. This chain's CDR3 is CASRHRVF. The CDR3, as DNA: TGTGCCAGCAGACACAGGGTCTTC.

The chain uses TRBV7-9 and TRBJ2-1, with 8 bases aligning to TRBD2. Germline assignment: CDR1 SEHNR and CDR2 FQNEAQ (reference sequence). Trimming cost V 7 bases and J 7 bases; bases outside gene matches: 9. The CDR3 covers 14 residues. CDR3 sequence: CASTPTGGDNEQFF. The CDR3 DNA is TGTGCCAGCACCCCCACGGGGGGGGATAATGAGCAGTTCTTC. Combining the CDR3 with reference TRBV7-9 and TRBJ2-1 gives the whole variable domain DTGVSQNPRHKITKRGQNVTFRCDPISEHNRLYWYRQTLGQGPEFLTYFQNEAQLEKSRLLSDRFSAERPKGSFSTLEIQRTEQGDSAMYLCASTPTGGDNEQFFGPGTRLTVL.

The rearrangement joins TRBV7-2 to TRBJ2-7, with unresolved D. V was cut by 5 bases and J by 6 bases, with 11 bases left in between. Per the germline V gene, CDR1 is SGHTA and CDR2 is FQGNSA. The length of the CDR3 is 12 residues. CDR3: CASSLPTLEQYF. The CDR3 DNA is TGTGCCAGCAGCCTACCCACTCTCGAGCAGTACTTC.

The chain combines TRBV29-1 with TRBJ2-7; 9 bases are shared with TRBD1. The CDR3 length is 12 residues. Unmatched junction bases numbered 7, after V lost 8 bases and J lost 5 bases. Germline CDR1 reads SQVTM; CDR2 reads ANQGSEA. The CDR3 DNA reads TGCAGCAGAGGGGGACAGGGCAACGAGCAGTACTTC. Translating it yields CSRGGQGNEQYF.

This clone was detected a few times. The chain recombines TRBV28 with TRBJ1-2; the D gene is possibly TRBD1 (5 bases). Per the germline V gene, CDR1 is MDHEN and CDR2 is SYDVKM. V was cut by 1 base and J by 4 bases, with 10 bases left in between. This CDR3 comprises 14 residues. The CDR3 DNA reads as TGTGCCAGCAGTTTATTACGGGGGGGCTATGGCTACACCTTC. It is translated as CASSLLRGGYGYTF.

Here the CDR3 reads CASSVRGNTEAFF. As DNA, the CDR3 is TGTGCCAGCAGCGTCAGGGGGAACACTGAAGCTTTCTTT. V and J are TRBV7-3 and TRBJ1-1; TRBD1 is a possible D gene (6 bases). CDR1 is SGHTA and CDR2 is FQGTGA in the germline V gene. The length of the CDR3 is 13 residues. Between the trimmed V and J ends, which lost 5 bases and 1 base, there was a span of 8 bases.

The V and J genes are TRBV19 and TRBJ2-2, with D perhaps matching TRBD1 (6 bases). Trimming cost V 4 bases and J 6 bases, with 12 bases left between them. The CDR3 extends over 14 amino acids. From germline, CDR1 is LNHDA and CDR2 SQIVND (reference sequence). The CDR3 nucleotides read TGTGCCAGTAGTACGGGACAACGCGCCGGGGAGCTGTTTTTT. As protein: CASSTGQRAGELFF.

The chain couples TRBV6-1 to TRBJ1-5; D is perhaps TRBD1 (6 bases). The CDR3 is made up of 15 amino acids. Germline values: CDR1 MNHNS, CDR2 SASEGT. Trimming took 4 bases from V and 3 from J, leaving 13 bases between them. The CDR3 region has the DNA TGTGCCAGCAGTGCCACAGGGCCCCTCAATCAGCCCCAGCATTTT. Translation gives CASSATGPLNQPQHF.

This clone was seen more than once but under ten times. The rearrangement joins TRBV5-1 to TRBJ1-2, with 7 bases identical to TRBD1. Germline-derived CDR1 and CDR2 are SGHRS and YFSETQ. V lost 6 bases to trimming and J lost 5 bases; unmatched junction nucleotides: 25. This CDR3 has 19 amino acids. In DNA, the CDR3 is TGCGCCAGCACGACCGGGTCCCTGTCTGACTCGACAGGGAAGTATGGCTACACCTTC. Protein sequence: CASTTGSLSDSTGKYGYTF.